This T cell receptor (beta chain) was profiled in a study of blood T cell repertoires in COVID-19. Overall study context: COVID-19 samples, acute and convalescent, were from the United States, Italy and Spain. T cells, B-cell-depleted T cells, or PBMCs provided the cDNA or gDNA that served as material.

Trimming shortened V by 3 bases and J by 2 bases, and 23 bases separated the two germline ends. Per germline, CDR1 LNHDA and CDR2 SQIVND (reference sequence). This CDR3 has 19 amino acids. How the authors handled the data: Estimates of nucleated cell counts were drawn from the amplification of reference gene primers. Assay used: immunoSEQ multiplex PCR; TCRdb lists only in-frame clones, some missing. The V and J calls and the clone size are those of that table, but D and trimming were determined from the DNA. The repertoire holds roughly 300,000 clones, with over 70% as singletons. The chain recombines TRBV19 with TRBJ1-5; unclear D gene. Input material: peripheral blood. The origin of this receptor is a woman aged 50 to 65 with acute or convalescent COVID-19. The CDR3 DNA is TGTGCCAGTAGTATTAGTCGCGGGCGAAAATCCGGCGGCAATCAGCCCCAGCATTTT. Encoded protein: CASSISRGRKSGGNQPQHF.